The entry below gives a single TCR beta chain sequence along with its context. This sample was taken from a study of T-cell reconstitution after alpha-beta-depleted transplantation in children. Preparation of the TCRbeta library used unique molecular identifiers. TCRdb ran MiXCR on the PCR reads and lists one entry per CDR3 protein. The repertoire consists of around 380,000 distinct CDR3 sequences, with roughly a tenth occurring once and the leading ten covering nearly 5.5%. CDR3 length: 17 residues. Trimming at V came to 5 bases and at J to 4 bases, leaving 14 bases not matched to a gene. Germline CDR1 is SGHAT and CDR2 is FQNNGV.

The TCR originated in a human donor who donated a stem cell graft to a child with acute myeloid leukemia. The source was PBMCs from the stem cell graft donor, collected from the stem cell graft. The V gene is TRBV11-2, the J gene TRBJ2-7, with 10 positions matching TRBD2. The CDR3 is CASSPGGSGGAEYEQYV. CDR3 nucleotide sequence: TGTGCCAGCAGCCCCGGAGGAAGCGGGGGGGCTGAGTACGAGCAGTACGTC.